This note documents a single T cell receptor (beta chain) sequence. Its antigen is as yet unknown. Other nucleotide sequences in the sample specify the same CDR3. This record comes from a study of shared clonotypes between healthy human individuals. Study conclusions and caveats: Roughly 5% of naive CD4 clonotypes were common to a few donors. Researchers found naive subsets generally carried larger estimated richness than memory subsets.

Assay runs were performed at deep level. Using immunoSEQ multiplex PCR, the repertoire was profiled, and TCRdb retains in-frame clones only, with some absent. The data show millions of clones, just over 90% seen once. The germline V gene encodes CDR1 SGHNT and CDR2 YYREEE (reference sequence). This CDR3 has 13 amino acids. V was clipped by 4 bases and J by 1 base, with 7 bases between them. The genes are TRBV5-4 and TRBJ2-3; D unresolved. The specimen sequenced was naive CD4+ T cells from PBMCs. Subset given: CD45RA+ positively selected. This TCR derives from a man younger than 35 in good health. Some clones in this sample may be carry-over from other donors' samples. The CDR3 DNA is TGTGCCAGCAGCCTTGAGGGCACAGATACGCAGTATTTT. As protein: CASSLEGTDTQYF. The entire variable domain, with the rest obtained from reference TRBV5-4 and TRBJ2-3, is as follows: ETGVTQSPTHLIKTRGQQVTLRCSSQSGHNTVSWYQQALGQGPQFIFQYYREEENGRGNFPPRFSGLQFPNYSSELNVNALELDDSALYLCASSLEGTDTQYFGPGTRLTVL.